Listed below are T cell receptor beta chains from one sample, sequenced in a study of CD8+CD57+ T cells in acquired aplastic anemia. TCRdb ran MiXCR on the reads and lists one entry per CDR3 protein. The sample holds about 160,000 distinct CDR3 sequences, about 48% seen once. Sequenced sample: sorted CD4+, CD8+, or CD8+CD57+ T cells (not recorded which) from PBMCs. The receptors come from a human donor with aplastic anemia. Each CDR3 is given with its conserved first and last residue. Fields, in order: J gene, V gene, D gene, CDR3 protein. The D gene is left open where the match is weak.

>TRBJ1-2|TRBV29-1|TRBD1
CSVGGTGFGGYTF
>TRBJ1-1|TRBV11-2|NA
CASSLEARGNTEAFF
>TRBJ1-6|TRBV10-2|NA
CASRDPGYPPLHF
>TRBJ2-5|TRBV6-1|NA
CASGTSETQYF
>TRBJ1-3|TRBV4-3|NA
CASSPTADSGNTIYF
>TRBJ1-2|TRBV7-9|TRBD1
CASSTNRGGDYGYTF
>TRBJ2-1|TRBV6-2/TRBV6-3|NA
CASSHSGADYNEQFF
>TRBJ2-1|TRBV2|TRBD2
CASSGGLGSYNEQFF
>TRBJ1-1|TRBV5-5|NA
CASSLWSGLNTEAFF
>TRBJ2-7|TRBV7-2|NA
CASAATLGQYF
>TRBJ2-5|TRBV7-2|TRBD2
CASSLGGGPQETQYF
>TRBJ1-2|TRBV6-1|NA
CASTDGGSNYGYTF
>TRBJ1-1|TRBV7-9|NA
CASSRGRTEAFF
>TRBJ2-3|TRBV11-2|NA
CASSLDRTITDTQYF
>TRBJ2-1|TRBV20-1|NA
CSARLRYSYNEQFF
>TRBJ1-6|TRBV10-3|TRBD1
CAISETGGRGSPLHF
>TRBJ2-7|TRBV7-2|NA
CASSSGGYYEQYF
>TRBJ1-1|TRBV5-6|NA
CASSLRQLDTEAFF
>TRBJ1-1|TRBV19|NA
CASSITWNTEAFF
>TRBJ1-1|TRBV10-3|NA
CAISEYLAENTEAFF
>TRBJ1-2|TRBV7-9|NA
CASSPPEGPNYGYTF
>TRBJ2-7|TRBV20-1|TRBD1
CSAGQATYEQYF